This T cell receptor beta chain was sequenced in a study of T cells in Graves' hyperthyroidism and ophthalmopathy. The study's findings and limits: Most clonotypes expanded in the thyroid (above 0.001) were also present in blood.

Amplification of TCR beta CDR3 regions used RNA as the template. When the TCR CDR3 underwent first-round RT-PCR, the HTBI primer set was used. MiXCR, run by TCRdb on the multiplex PCR reads, gives a single entry per CDR3 protein. Found here are 700,000 or so distinct CDR3 sequences, about 14% of them singletons; the top ten hold about 12%. Exclusion of patients followed from uncontrolled infection, other autoimmune disease, pregnancy or lactation. Used for diagnoses were clinical symptoms, serum thyroxine and TRAb, thyroid ultrasound and orbital computed tomography. This sample holds PBMCs from less than 13 ml fresh peripheral blood. This CDR3 is built from 13 residues. The J segment lost 5 bases and the V segment lost 4 bases, leaving 4 bases of the junction unmatched. Germline V CDR1 and CDR2: SGHAT, FQNNGV. This clonotype was seen repeatedly, ten times or more. No antigen is known for it.

The rearrangement links TRBV11-2 to TRBJ2-5; 7 nucleotides align to TRBD2. Sequenced sample: blood. This TCR was recovered from a woman in her forties or fifties with Graves' ophthalmopathy. The CDR3 DNA is TGTGCCAGCAGCTGGGGGGGAGAGGAGACCCAGTACTTC. It codes for CASSWGGEETQYF.